Shown below are 10 T cell receptor beta chains from a single sample sequenced in a study of Ad26.COV2.S vaccination and SARS-CoV-2 variants. Sequenced by immunoSEQ multiplex PCR; TCRdb stores in-frame clones only, minus some. This table holds about 350,000 clones, around 83% found once. Treatment here: approximately 18 received Ad26.COV2.S at low or high dose, single or two shots; about five received placebo; per-sample allocation not given. The samples were gathered on day 63 after the first injection of vaccine or placebo. Source: peripheral blood, taken in a trial of Ad26.COV2.S vaccine versus placebo. The receptors originated from a person between 18 and 65 years old who received the Ad26.COV2.S COVID-19 vaccine or a placebo.

This sequence joins TRBV15 and TRBJ2-6; no clear D gene. The V end was cut by 3 bases, the J end by 4 bases, with 4 bases between. This CDR3 has 13 residues. Looked up from germline, CDR1 is LNHNV and CDR2 is YYDKDF (reference sequence). The CDR3 loop is CATSSGGANVLTF. The CDR3 DNA reads as TGTGCCACCAGCAGCGGGGGGGCCAACGTCCTGACTTTC.

The chain has TRBV10-3 and TRBJ2-2; a possible D gene is TRBD2 (5 bases). V shed 7 bases and J shed 5 bases, with 11 bases lying between them. CDR1 ENHRY and CDR2 SYGVKD come from the germline V gene. CDR3 length: 13 amino acids. The CDR3 DNA is TGTGCCATCATAACGGGGAGTACCGGGGAGCTGTTTTTT. Its translation: CAIITGSTGELFF.

This clone was seen a single time. This chain connects TRBV2 to TRBJ2-5; TRBD2 might be the D (6 bases). V lost 8 bases to trimming and J lost 2 bases, with 12 bases between them. The CDR3 totals 13 residues. CDR1 SNHLY and CDR2 FYNNEI come from the germline V gene. The CDR3 bases are TGTGCCAGCTGTCTAGCGCGACAAGAGACCCAGTACTTC. Translation gives CASCLARQETQYF.

This chain uses TRBV10-3 with TRBJ2-7; D may match TRBD1 or TRBD2 (6 bases each). Per germline, CDR1 ENHRY and CDR2 SYGVKD. With 6 bases removed from V and 7 bases from J, the gap between germline ends came to 19 bases. The CDR3 is 14 amino acids. In DNA form, the CDR3 reads TGTGCCATCAGCCGCTTAGGGGGGACGGGAGAGCAGTACTTC. Its translation is CAISRLGGTGEQYF.

V and J are TRBV18 and TRBJ2-5; 14 nucleotides line up with TRBD2. V dropped 3 bases and J dropped 3; count of bases not matched to a gene: 3. The CDR3 covers 16 residues. CDR1 is KGHSH, CDR2 LQKENI, per germline. In nucleotides, the CDR3 is TGTGCCAGCTCACCCGGACTAGCGGGGGGTAAAGAGACCCAGTACTTC. Its translation: CASSPGLAGGKETQYF.

The chain combines TRBV4-1 with TRBJ1-2; TRBD1 agrees at 12 bases. The CDR3 has 15 amino acids. Germline V CDR1 and CDR2: MGHRA, YSYEKL. V lost 4 bases to trimming and J lost 8 bases; unmatched junction nucleotides: 8. The CDR3 bases are TGCGCCAGCAGCCCGACCGGGACAGGGGGCGACGGCTACACCTTC. Its protein is CASSPTGTGGDGYTF.

This clone was seen only a few times. The chain links TRBV6-2 or TRBV6-3 to TRBJ2-2, with D possibly being TRBD1 (5 bases). Germline V lookup: CDR1 MNHEY, CDR2 SVGEGT. This CDR3 has 15 amino acids. V gave up 0 bases and J gave up 8 bases, with 13 bases separating them. For the CDR3, the DNA is TGTGCCAGCAGTTACTCGGATCTCAGGGTTGGGGAGCTGTTTTTT. This encodes CASSYSDLRVGELFF.

The chain's CDR3 is CASSLVAGGALVSQYF. Here the CDR3 DNA reads TGTGCCAGCAGCTTAGTAGCGGGGGGGGCACTCGTTTCGCAGTATTTT. The chain links TRBV7-2 to TRBJ2-3; the match to TRBD2 covers 11 bases. V lost 1 base, J lost 10 bases, and 10 bases stayed unmatched. In germline, CDR1 is SGHTA, CDR2 FQGNSA. The CDR3 length is 16 residues.

The chain couples TRBV18 to TRBJ2-5; TRBD1 matches 10 bases. V lost 3 bases, J lost 12 bases, and 7 bases stayed unmatched. The germline CDR1 and CDR2 sequences are KGHSH and LQKENI. The CDR3 spans 13 residues. The CDR3 is CASSPVSDRGEYF. CDR3 DNA sequence: TGTGCCAGCTCACCGGTCTCGGACAGGGGGGAGTACTTC.

The chain employs TRBV18 and TRBJ2-5; TRBD1 agrees at 7 bases. The CDR3 has 13 amino acids. V was clipped by 3 bases and J by 7 bases; unmatched bases: 5. Germline V CDR1 and CDR2: KGHSH, LQKENI. CDR3 sequence: CASSPTGDVTQYF. The CDR3 DNA reads TGTGCCAGCTCACCCACAGGGGATGTGACCCAGTACTTC.